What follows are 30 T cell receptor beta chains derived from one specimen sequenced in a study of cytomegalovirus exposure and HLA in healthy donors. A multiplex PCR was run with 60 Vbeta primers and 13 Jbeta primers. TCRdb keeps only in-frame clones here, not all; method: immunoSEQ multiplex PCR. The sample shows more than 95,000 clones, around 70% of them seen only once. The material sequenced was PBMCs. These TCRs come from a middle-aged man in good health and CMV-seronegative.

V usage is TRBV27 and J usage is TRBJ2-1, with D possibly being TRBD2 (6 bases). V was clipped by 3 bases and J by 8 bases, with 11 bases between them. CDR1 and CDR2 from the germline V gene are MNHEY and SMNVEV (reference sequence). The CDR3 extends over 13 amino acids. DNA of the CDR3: TGTGCCAGCAGTTTGGGGGGAATCCATGAGCAGTTCTTC. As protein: CASSLGGIHEQFF.

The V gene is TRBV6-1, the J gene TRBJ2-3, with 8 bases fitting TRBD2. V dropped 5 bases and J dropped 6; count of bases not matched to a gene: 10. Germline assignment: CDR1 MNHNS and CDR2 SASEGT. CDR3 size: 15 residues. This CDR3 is CASSSTGTSGDTQYF. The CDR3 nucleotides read TGTGCCAGCAGTTCGACGGGGACTAGTGGTGATACGCAGTATTTT.

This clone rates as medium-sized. The CDR3 loop is CASSATGGAGQETQYF. The CDR3 bases are TGTGCCAGCAGTGCCACAGGGGGCGCGGGACAAGAGACCCAGTACTTC. The V and J genes are TRBV6-4 and TRBJ2-5, with 9 bases fitting TRBD1. CDR1 and CDR2 from the germline V gene are MRHNA and SNTAGT. The J segment lost 2 bases and the V segment lost 4 bases, leaving 8 bases of the junction unmatched. The CDR3 extends over 16 amino acids.

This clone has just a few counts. CDR3 in DNA: TGTGCCAGCAGTGGCGGGGTAACCTACGAGCAGTACTTC. Protein: CASSGGVTYEQYF. The chain is built from TRBV2 and TRBJ2-7; weak D call: TRBD2 (6 bases). Germline lookup yields CDR1 SNHLY and CDR2 FYNNEI. This CDR3 contains 13 residues. The V gene lost 4 bases and the J gene lost 2 bases, with 9 bases spanning the gap.

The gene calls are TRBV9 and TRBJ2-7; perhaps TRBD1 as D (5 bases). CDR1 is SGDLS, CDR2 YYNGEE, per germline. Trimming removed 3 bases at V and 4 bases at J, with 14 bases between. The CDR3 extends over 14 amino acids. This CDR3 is CASSGPPDIYEQYF. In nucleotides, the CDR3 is TGTGCCAGCAGCGGCCCGCCGGACATTTACGAGCAGTACTTC.

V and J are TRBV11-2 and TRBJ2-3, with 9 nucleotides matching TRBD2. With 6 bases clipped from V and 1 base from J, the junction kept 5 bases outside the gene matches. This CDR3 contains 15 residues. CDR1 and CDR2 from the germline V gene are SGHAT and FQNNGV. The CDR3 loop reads CASRSIAGGTDTQYF. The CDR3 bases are TGTGCCAGCAGGTCCATAGCGGGAGGCACAGATACGCAGTATTTT. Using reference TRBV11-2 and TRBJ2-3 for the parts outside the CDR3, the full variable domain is EAGVAQSPRYKIIEKRQSVAFWCNPISGHATLYWYQQILGQGPKLLIQFQNNGVVDDSQLPKDRFSAERLKGVDSTLKIQPAKLEDSAVYLCASRSIAGGTDTQYFGPGTRLTVL.

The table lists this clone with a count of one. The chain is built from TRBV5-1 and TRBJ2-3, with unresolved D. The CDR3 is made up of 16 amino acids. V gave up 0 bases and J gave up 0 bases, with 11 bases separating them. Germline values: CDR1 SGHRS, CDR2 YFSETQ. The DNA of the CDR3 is TGCGCCAGCAGCTTGGTGGGCCCGCCTAGCACAGATACGCAGTATTTT. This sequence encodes CASSLVGPPSTDTQYF. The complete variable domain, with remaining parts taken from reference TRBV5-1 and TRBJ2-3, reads KAGVTQTPRYLIKTRGQQVTLSCSPISGHRSVSWYQQTPGQGLQFLFEYFSETQRNKGNFPGRFSGRQFSNSRSEMNVSTLELGDSALYLCASSLVGPPSTDTQYFGPGTRLTVL.

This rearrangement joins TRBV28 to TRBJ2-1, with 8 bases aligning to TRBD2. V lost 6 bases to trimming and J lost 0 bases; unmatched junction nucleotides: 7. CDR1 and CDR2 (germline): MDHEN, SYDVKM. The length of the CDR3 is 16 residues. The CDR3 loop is CASRVAGPSSYNEQFF. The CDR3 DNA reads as TGTGCCAGCAGGGTAGCGGGACCTAGCTCCTACAATGAGCAGTTCTTC.

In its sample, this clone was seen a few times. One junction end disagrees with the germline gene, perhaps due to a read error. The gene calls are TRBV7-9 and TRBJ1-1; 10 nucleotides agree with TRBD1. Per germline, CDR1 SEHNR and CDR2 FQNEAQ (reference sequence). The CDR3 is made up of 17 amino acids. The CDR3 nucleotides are TGTTCCAGCAGCTTACCCCGGGACAGGGGAGGGCACACTGAAGCTTTCTTT. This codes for CSSSLPRDRGGHTEAFF.

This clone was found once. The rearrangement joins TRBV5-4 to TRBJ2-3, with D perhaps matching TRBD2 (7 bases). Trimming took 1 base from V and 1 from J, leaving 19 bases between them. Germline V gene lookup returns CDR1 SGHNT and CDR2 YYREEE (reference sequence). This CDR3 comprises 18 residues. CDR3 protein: CASSLSRYGGPGTDTQYF. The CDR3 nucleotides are TGTGCCAGCAGCTTGTCTCGGTACGGGGGGCCGGGCACAGATACGCAGTATTTT.

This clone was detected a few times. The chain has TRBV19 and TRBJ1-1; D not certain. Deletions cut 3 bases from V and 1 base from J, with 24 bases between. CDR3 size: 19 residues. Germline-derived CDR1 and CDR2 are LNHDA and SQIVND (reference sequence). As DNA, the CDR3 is TGTGCCAGTAGTATTCCAAATTTTTTCTTCGCCAGGAAGAACACTGAAGCTTTCTTT. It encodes CASSIPNFFFARKNTEAFF. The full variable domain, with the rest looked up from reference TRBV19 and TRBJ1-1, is DGGITQSPKYLFRKEGQNVTLSCEQNLNHDAMYWYRQDPGQGLRLIYYSQIVNDFQKGDIAEGYSVSREKKESFPLTVTSAQKNPTAFYLCASSIPNFFFARKNTEAFFGQGTRLTVV.

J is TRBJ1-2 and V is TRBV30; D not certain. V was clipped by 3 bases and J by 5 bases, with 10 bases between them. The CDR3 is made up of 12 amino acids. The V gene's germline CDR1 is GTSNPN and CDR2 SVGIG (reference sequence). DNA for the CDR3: TGTGCCTGGAGGCCGAGTATATATGGCTACACCTTC. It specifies CAWRPSIYGYTF.

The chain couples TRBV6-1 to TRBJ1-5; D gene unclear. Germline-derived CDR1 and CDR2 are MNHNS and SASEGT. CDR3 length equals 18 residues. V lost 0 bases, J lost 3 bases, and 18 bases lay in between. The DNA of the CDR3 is TGTGCCAGCAGTGAAGCGCGATGGGTTCGCGGGTCCAATCAGCCCCAGCATTTT. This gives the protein CASSEARWVRGSNQPQHF.

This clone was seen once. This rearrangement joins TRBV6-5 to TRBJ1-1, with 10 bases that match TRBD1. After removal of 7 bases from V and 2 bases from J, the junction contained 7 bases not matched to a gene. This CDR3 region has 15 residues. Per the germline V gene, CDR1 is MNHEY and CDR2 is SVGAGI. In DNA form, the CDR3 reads TGTGCCAGCACCTACGGGACAGGGGACAACACTGAAGCTTTCTTT. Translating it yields CASTYGTGDNTEAFF.

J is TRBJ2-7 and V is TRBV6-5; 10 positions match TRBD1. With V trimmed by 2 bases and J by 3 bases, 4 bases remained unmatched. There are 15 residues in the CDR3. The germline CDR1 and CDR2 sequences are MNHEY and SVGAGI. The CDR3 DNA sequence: TGTGCCAGCAGTTACGGTGGGACAGGGGTCTACGAGCAGTACTTC. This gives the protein CASSYGGTGVYEQYF.

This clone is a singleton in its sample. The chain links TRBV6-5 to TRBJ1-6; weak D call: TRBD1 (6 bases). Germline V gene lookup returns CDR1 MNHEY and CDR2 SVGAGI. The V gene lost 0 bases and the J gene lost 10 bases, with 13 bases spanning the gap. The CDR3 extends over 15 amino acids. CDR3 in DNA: TGTGCCAGCAGTTACTCCAAACAGGGTCGGTCACCCCTCCACTTT. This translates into CASSYSKQGRSPLHF.

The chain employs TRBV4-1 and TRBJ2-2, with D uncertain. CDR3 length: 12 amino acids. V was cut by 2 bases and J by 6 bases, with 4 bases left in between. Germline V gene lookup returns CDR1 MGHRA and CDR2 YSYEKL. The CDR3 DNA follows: TGCGCCAGCAGCCAACTTTCCGGGGAGCTGTTTTTT. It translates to CASSQLSGELFF.

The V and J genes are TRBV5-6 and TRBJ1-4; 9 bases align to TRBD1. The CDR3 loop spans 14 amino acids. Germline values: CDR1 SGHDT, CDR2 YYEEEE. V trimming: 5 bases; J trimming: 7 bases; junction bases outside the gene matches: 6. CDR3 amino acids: CASSPTGGSEKLFF. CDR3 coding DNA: TGTGCCAGCAGTCCGACAGGGGGAAGTGAAAAACTGTTTTTT. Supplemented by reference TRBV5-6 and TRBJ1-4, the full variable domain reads DAGVTQSPTHLIKTRGQQVTLRCSPKSGHDTVSWYQQALGQGPQFIFQYYEEEERQRGNFPDRFSGHQFPNYSSELNVNALLLGDSALYLCASSPTGGSEKLFFGSGTQLSVL.

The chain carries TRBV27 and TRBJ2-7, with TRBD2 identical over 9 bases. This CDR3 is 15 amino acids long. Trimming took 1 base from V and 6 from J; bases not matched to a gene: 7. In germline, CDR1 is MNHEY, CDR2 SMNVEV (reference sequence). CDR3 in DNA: TGTGCCAGCAGTTTATGGGGCGGGAGGGCCTCCGAGCAGTACTTC. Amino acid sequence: CASSLWGGRASEQYF.

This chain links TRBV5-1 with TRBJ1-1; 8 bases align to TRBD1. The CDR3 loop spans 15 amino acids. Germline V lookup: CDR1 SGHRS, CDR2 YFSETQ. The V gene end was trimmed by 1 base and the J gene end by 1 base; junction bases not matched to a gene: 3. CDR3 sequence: CASSLQGAGNTEAFF. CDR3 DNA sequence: TGCGCCAGCAGCTTGCAGGGGGCGGGGAACACTGAAGCTTTCTTT.

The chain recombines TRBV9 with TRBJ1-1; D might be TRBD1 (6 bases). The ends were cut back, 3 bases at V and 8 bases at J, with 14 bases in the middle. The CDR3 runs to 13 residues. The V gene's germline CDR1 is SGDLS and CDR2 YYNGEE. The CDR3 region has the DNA TGTGCCAGCAGCGCGAGTGACAGGAACGAAGCTTTCTTT. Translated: CASSASDRNEAFF.

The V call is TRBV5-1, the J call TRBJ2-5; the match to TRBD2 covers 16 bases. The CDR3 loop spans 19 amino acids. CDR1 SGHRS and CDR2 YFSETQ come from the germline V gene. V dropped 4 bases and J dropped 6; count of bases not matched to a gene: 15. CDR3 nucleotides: TGCGCCAGCAGCACTTCCGGGACTAGCGGGGGGGCTTTTAAAAAGACCCAGTACTTC. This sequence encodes CASSTSGTSGGAFKKTQYF.

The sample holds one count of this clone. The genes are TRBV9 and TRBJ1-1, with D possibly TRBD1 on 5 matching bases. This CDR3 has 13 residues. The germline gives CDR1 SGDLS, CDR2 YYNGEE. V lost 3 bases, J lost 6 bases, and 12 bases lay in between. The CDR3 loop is CASSANWGAEAFF. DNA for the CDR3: TGTGCCAGCAGCGCGAACTGGGGGGCTGAAGCTTTCTTT.

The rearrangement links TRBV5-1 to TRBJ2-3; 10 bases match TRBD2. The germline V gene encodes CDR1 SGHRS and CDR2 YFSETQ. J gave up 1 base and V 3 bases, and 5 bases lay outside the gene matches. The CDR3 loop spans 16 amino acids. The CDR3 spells CASSSRLAGGTDTQYF. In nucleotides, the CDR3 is TGCGCCAGCAGCTCCCGCCTAGCGGGGGGCACAGATACGCAGTATTTT.

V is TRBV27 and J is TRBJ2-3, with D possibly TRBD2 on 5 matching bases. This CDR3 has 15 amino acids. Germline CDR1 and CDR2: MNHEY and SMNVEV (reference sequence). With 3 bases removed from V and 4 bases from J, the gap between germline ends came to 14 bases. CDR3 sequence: CASSFQISGADTQYF. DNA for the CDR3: TGTGCCAGCAGTTTTCAGATCTCCGGGGCAGATACGCAGTATTTT.

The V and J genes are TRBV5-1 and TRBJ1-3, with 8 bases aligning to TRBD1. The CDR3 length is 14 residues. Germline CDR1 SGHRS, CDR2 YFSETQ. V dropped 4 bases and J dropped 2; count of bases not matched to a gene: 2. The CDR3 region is CASSKDRAGNTIYF. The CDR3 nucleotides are TGCGCCAGCAGCAAGGACAGGGCTGGAAACACCATATATTTT.

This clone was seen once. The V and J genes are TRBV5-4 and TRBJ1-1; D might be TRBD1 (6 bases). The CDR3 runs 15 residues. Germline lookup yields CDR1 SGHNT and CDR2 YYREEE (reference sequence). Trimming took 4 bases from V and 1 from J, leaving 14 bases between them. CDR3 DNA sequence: TGTGCCAGCAGCCCGGTCGGGGGGCCGAACACTGAAGCTTTCTTT. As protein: CASSPVGGPNTEAFF.

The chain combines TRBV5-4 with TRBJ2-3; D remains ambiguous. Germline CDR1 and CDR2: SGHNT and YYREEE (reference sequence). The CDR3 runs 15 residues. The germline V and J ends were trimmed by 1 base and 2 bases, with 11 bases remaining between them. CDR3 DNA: TGTGCCAGCAGCTTGTGGCTCACCTCCACAGATACGCAGTATTTT. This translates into CASSLWLTSTDTQYF.

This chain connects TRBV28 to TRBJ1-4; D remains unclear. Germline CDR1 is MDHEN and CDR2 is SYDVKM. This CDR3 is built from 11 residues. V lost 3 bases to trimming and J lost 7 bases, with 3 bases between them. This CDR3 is CASSFFEKLFF. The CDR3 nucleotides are TGTGCCAGCAGTTTCTTTGAAAAACTGTTTTTT.

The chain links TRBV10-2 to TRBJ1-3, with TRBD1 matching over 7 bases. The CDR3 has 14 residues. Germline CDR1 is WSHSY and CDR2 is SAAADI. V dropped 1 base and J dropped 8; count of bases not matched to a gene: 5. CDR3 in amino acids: CASSEWVTGDTIYF. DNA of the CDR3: TGCGCCAGCAGTGAGTGGGTTACAGGGGACACCATATATTTT.